One sample yielded the 20 T cell receptor beta chains listed below, sequenced in a study of identical twins. One entry per CDR3 protein results from TCRdb running MiXCR on the 5' RACE reads. The sample contains approximately 500,000 distinct CDR3 sequences, 15% of which appear only once. The data also belong to a second study, concerning yellow fever vaccine responses in identical twins.

Sequencing used CD4+ T cells sorted from blood. The receptor set was obtained from a woman under 30 in good health.

This sequence joins TRBV6-1 and TRBJ2-5; TRBD1 might be the D (6 bases). Germline CDR1 is MNHNS and CDR2 is SASEGT. The CDR3 consists of 15 residues. Trimming took off 4 bases at V and 5 bases at J, with 17 bases between the two ends. CDR3 residues: CASSASGHPRETQYF. CDR3 DNA sequence: TGTGCCAGCAGTGCATCGGGACACCCACGGGAGACCCAGTACTTC.

The chain couples TRBV6-5 to TRBJ2-6; weak D call: TRBD1 (5 bases). The germline V gene has CDR1 MNHEY and CDR2 SVGAGI. With 0 bases removed from V and 1 base from J, the gap between germline ends came to 13 bases. CDR3 length equals 18 residues. In DNA form, the CDR3 reads TGTGCCAGCAGTTACTCAGGGGCGGCCCCGTCTGGGGCCAACGTCCTGACTTTC. It is translated as CASSYSGAAPSGANVLTF.

The rearrangement links TRBV5-1 to TRBJ2-1; D may correspond to TRBD1 or TRBD2 (5 bases each). There are 14 residues in the CDR3. The germline V gene has CDR1 SGHRS and CDR2 YFSETQ. Trimming removed 3 bases at V and 5 bases at J, with 12 bases between. CDR3 coding DNA: TGCGCCAGCAGCTCCGGGACGTACAACAATGAGCAGTTCTTC. Residues: CASSSGTYNNEQFF.

This clonotype was observed a handful of times. The chain has TRBV5-1 and TRBJ2-7; D tentatively reads TRBD1 or TRBD2 (6 bases each). The CDR3 extends over 12 amino acids. Trimming left V 6 bases short and J 2 bases short, with 9 bases between. Looked up from germline, CDR1 is SGHRS and CDR2 is YFSETQ. The DNA for the CDR3 is TGCGCCAGCATGCGGGACACCTACGAGCAGTACTTC. It codes for CASMRDTYEQYF.

CDR3 DNA sequence: TGTGCCAGCAGCTTAAGCGGGGGCCTCCTTCTCGAGCAGTACTTC. This codes for CASSLSGGLLLEQYF. The rearrangement joins TRBV11-3 to TRBJ2-7; 8 bases fit TRBD2. The CDR3 sequence is 15 residues long. V shed 2 bases and J 6 bases; nucleotides not matched to a gene: 9. Per the germline V gene, CDR1 is SGHNT and CDR2 is YENEEA. The full variable domain, rest sourced from reference TRBV11-3 and TRBJ2-7, is EAGVVQSPRYKIIEKKQPVAFWCNPISGHNTLYWYLQNLGQGPELLIRYENEEAVDDSQLPKDRFSAERLKGVDSTLKIQPAELGDSAVYLCASSLSGGLLLEQYFGPGTRLTVT.

The chain recombines TRBV12-3 or TRBV12-4 with TRBJ1-1, with D tentatively TRBD1 (6 bases). The ends were cut back, 6 bases at V and 2 bases at J, with 13 bases in the middle. The CDR3 contains 14 residues. The CDR3 sequence is CASSLDSINTEAFF. CDR3 nucleotide sequence: TGTGCCAGCAGCCTGGACAGTATCAACACTGAAGCTTTCTTT.

The rearrangement uses TRBV5-6 and TRBJ2-5; tentative D call: TRBD1 (6 bases). The V gene's germline CDR1 is SGHDT and CDR2 YYEEEE. The CDR3 runs to 15 residues. V shed 3 bases and J shed 1 base, with 13 bases lying between them. The CDR3 here is CASSSNRVRQETQYF. In DNA, the CDR3 is TGTGCCAGCAGCTCCAACAGGGTACGCCAAGAGACCCAGTACTTC.

This clonotype was counted between two and nine times. V and J are TRBV6-1 and TRBJ2-7; D may be TRBD2 (5 bases). Germline assignment: CDR1 MNHNS and CDR2 SASEGT. V dropped 7 bases and J dropped 0 bases, with 16 bases sitting between them. The CDR3 runs 15 residues. CDR3 sequence: CASIKGAGNSYEQYF. As DNA, the CDR3 is TGTGCCAGCATTAAAGGCGCCGGGAACTCCTACGAGCAGTACTTC.

The chain has TRBV27 and TRBJ2-7; the D is unclear. V was pared by 3 bases and J by 2 bases, with 11 bases between. In germline, CDR1 is MNHEY, CDR2 SMNVEV (reference sequence). The CDR3 has 14 amino acids. Here the CDR3 reads CASSFLADAYEQYF. CDR3 DNA sequence: TGTGCCAGCAGTTTTCTGGCGGATGCCTACGAGCAGTACTTC.

This clonotype has only a few counts. The genes are TRBV12-3 or TRBV12-4 and TRBJ2-5; possible D gene TRBD1, 6 bases. The germline V and J ends were trimmed by 7 bases and 1 base, with 13 bases remaining between them. The CDR3 covers 14 residues. The CDR3: CASNTGTPQETQYF. CDR3 nucleotide sequence: TGTGCCAGCAACACCGGGACACCCCAAGAGACCCAGTACTTC.

Many counts were recorded for this clonotype. The V and J genes are TRBV27 and TRBJ1-5; tentative D call: TRBD1 (5 bases). V was pared by 8 bases and J by 7 bases, with 24 bases between. The CDR3 has 16 amino acids. The germline CDR1 and CDR2 sequences are MNHEY and SMNVEV (reference sequence). CDR3 nucleotides: TGTGCCAGCCACAGTTTGAGCGCGGGGGGTCGGCAGCCCCAGCATTTT. Translation: CASHSLSAGGRQPQHF.

This clonotype was counted between two and nine times. V is TRBV7-9 and J is TRBJ2-5; 13 bases are shared with TRBD2. V was pared by 1 base and J by 6 bases, with 8 bases of the junction left unmatched. CDR3 size: 17 residues. Germline loops: CDR1 SEHNR, CDR2 FQNEAQ (reference sequence). CDR3 coding DNA: TGTGCCAGCAGCTTAGGAAGGACTAGCGGGGGTCGGCAGACCCAGTACTTC. Residues: CASSLGRTSGGRQTQYF.

This clonotype appeared many times. The chain uses TRBV5-1 and TRBJ2-1, with TRBD2 matching over 7 bases. The junction had 16 bases not matched to a gene; V was cut back by 4 bases and J by 6 bases. The CDR3 loop spans 17 amino acids. The germline V gene has CDR1 SGHRS and CDR2 YFSETQ. The CDR3 here is CASSRGSAGETFNEQFF. CDR3 nucleotides: TGCGCCAGCAGCCGGGGGTCGGCGGGAGAAACTTTCAATGAGCAGTTCTTC.

The rearrangement uses TRBV15 and TRBJ1-2; D is perhaps TRBD1 (5 bases). The CDR3 covers 18 residues. Trimming shortened V by 0 bases and J by 2 bases, and 19 bases separated the two germline ends. Germline lookup yields CDR1 LNHNV and CDR2 YYDKDF (reference sequence). The CDR3 sequence: CATSREVRGRPTNYGYTF. In DNA form, the CDR3 reads TGTGCCACCAGCAGAGAAGTAAGGGGTAGGCCTACCAACTATGGCTACACCTTC.

Ten or more counts support this clonotype. The rearrangement joins TRBV12-3 or TRBV12-4 to TRBJ1-2; D gene uncertain. V shed 6 bases and J shed 8 bases, with 16 bases lying between them. CDR3 length equals 13 residues. CDR3 amino acids: CASSTIKKDGYTF. The CDR3 DNA is TGTGCCAGCAGCACTATAAAAAAGGACGGCTACACCTTC.

This chain links TRBV9 with TRBJ2-2, with 9 bases identical to TRBD2. Germline V lookup: CDR1 SGDLS, CDR2 YYNGEE. J was trimmed by 7 bases and V by 1 base; bases with no gene match: 5. The CDR3 runs to 15 residues. The CDR3 DNA is TGTGCCAGCAGCGTACGGCGGGGGGGCCACGGGGAGCTGTTTTTT. Translating gives CASSVRRGGHGELFF.

This clonotype was detected ten times or more. DNA for the CDR3: TGTGCCAGCAGTCGGACAGGAACTAATTCACCCCTCCACTTT. This gives the protein CASSRTGTNSPLHF. The gene calls are TRBV28 and TRBJ1-6, with 7 bases that match TRBD1. The germline V gene encodes CDR1 MDHEN and CDR2 SYDVKM. The CDR3 length is 14 residues. Trimming at V came to 5 bases and at J to 6 bases, leaving 4 bases not matched to a gene.

The CDR3 region has the DNA TGTGCCAGCTCTCATCCCGGGGGAACCACTGAAGCTTTCTTT. It yields the protein CASSHPGGTTEAFF. V and J are TRBV2 and TRBJ1-1; D might be TRBD1 (5 bases). Trimming removed 8 bases from V and 4 bases from J, with 17 bases in between. Germline CDR1 SNHLY, CDR2 FYNNEI. The CDR3 has 14 residues.

V is TRBV5-1 and J is TRBJ2-7, with D hard to call. CDR3 length: 14 amino acids. The germline V and J ends were trimmed by 1 base and 2 bases, with 10 bases remaining between them. The germline V gene encodes CDR1 SGHRS and CDR2 YFSETQ. This CDR3 is CASSLSAATYEQYF. CDR3 DNA: TGCGCCAGCAGCTTGTCGGCAGCCACCTACGAGCAGTACTTC.

This clonotype was seen a handful of times. This chain links TRBV5-1 with TRBJ2-1; TRBD2 aligns across 10 bases. The CDR3 length is 17 residues. J lost 0 bases, V lost 4 bases, and 7 bases had no gene match. CDR1 is SGHRS and CDR2 is YFSETQ in the germline V gene. The CDR3 loop is CASSHGLAAGSYNEQFF. The CDR3 DNA sequence: TGCGCCAGCAGCCACGGACTAGCGGCAGGCTCCTACAATGAGCAGTTCTTC.